The present T cell receptor beta chain was sequenced within a study of blood T cell dynamics during melanoma immunotherapy. The time point: pre-treatment baseline. DNA loading was fixed at approximately 350 ng for all bulk PBMC samples. The assay was immunoSEQ multiplex PCR, and TCRdb's table has in-frame clones only and misses some. The sample has about 22,000 clones; roughly 86% are singletons. CDR3 length: 14 amino acids. CDR1 and CDR2 from the germline V gene are SGHRS and YFSETQ. The V gene lost 4 bases and the J gene lost 5 bases, with 14 bases spanning the gap. The sample consisted of blood, taken from a patient treated with checkpoint blockade. This chain uses TRBV5-1 with TRBJ2-3; the D gene is possibly TRBD2 (5 bases). This receptor was obtained from a human donor with melanoma. The CDR3 nucleotides read TGCGCCAGCAGCCTGCGGGTAGGAGGAGATACGCAGTATTTT. It yields the protein CASSLRVGGDTQYF.